Each of the 21 T cell receptor beta chains below was sequenced from the same sample in a study of OX40 agonist ivuxolimab in advanced cancers. TCRdb's copy holds only in-frame clones and misses some; the assay was immunoSEQ multiplex PCR. The data hold tens of thousands of clones, with around 87% observed a single time. The specimen comprised CD4+ or CD8+ T cells sorted from blood, sampled in a trial of the OX40 agonist ivuxolimab. These receptors came from an adult with an advanced solid tumor such as melanoma, head and neck, liver or kidney cancer.

The chain uses TRBV9 and TRBJ2-1; D remains ambiguous. The ends were cut back, 0 bases at V and 6 bases at J, with 10 bases in the middle. CDR3 length equals 14 residues. Germline V gene data show CDR1 as SGDLS and CDR2 as YYNGEE. CDR3 sequence: CASSVVSSPNEQFF. CDR3 nucleotides: TGTGCCAGCAGCGTAGTCTCCAGTCCCAATGAGCAGTTCTTC.

This rearrangement joins TRBV9 to TRBJ1-1; tentative D call: TRBD1 (5 bases). V was shortened by 3 bases and J by 3 bases, with 18 bases between the two germline ends. The CDR3 contains 16 residues. In germline, CDR1 is SGDLS, CDR2 YYNGEE. The CDR3 DNA is TGTGCCAGCAGCGGCCACGGGGGGATGTTGGACACTGAAGCTTTCTTT. Translation: CASSGHGGMLDTEAFF.

The chain has TRBV7-9 and TRBJ1-1, with D unresolved. Per the germline V gene, CDR1 is SEHNR and CDR2 is FQNEAQ (reference sequence). The CDR3 runs to 14 residues. V lost 1 base to trimming and J lost 2 bases, with 8 bases between them. The CDR3 coding sequence is TGTGCCAGCAGCTTAGTTTGGGGTAACACTGAAGCTTTCTTT. It codes for CASSLVWGNTEAFF.

The chain joins TRBV2 to TRBJ1-1; perhaps TRBD1 as D (6 bases). V lost 6 bases to trimming and J lost 4 bases, with 9 bases between them. This CDR3 comprises 12 residues. CDR1 and CDR2 (germline): SNHLY, FYNNEI. The CDR3: CASSIGGTEAFF. The CDR3 DNA reads TGTGCCAGCAGCATAGGGGGCACTGAAGCTTTCTTT.

The chain uses TRBV11-2 and TRBJ2-2; D is unresolved. V was clipped by 5 bases and J by 2 bases, with 6 bases between them. This CDR3 spans 13 amino acids. The germline V gene has CDR1 SGHAT and CDR2 FQNNGV. CDR3 coding DNA: TGTGCCAGCAGCCCAGATAACACCGGGGAGCTGTTTTTT. Its translation: CASSPDNTGELFF.

V and J are TRBV7-8 and TRBJ2-3; D is uncertain. V was trimmed by 1 base and J by 2 bases, leaving 10 bases between them. CDR1 is SGHVS and CDR2 is FQNEAQ in the germline V gene. The CDR3 runs 15 residues. The CDR3 loop is CASSLVSNPTDTQYF. The CDR3 DNA follows: TGTGCCAGCAGCTTAGTGTCAAACCCCACAGATACGCAGTATTTT.

This rearrangement joins TRBV29-1 to TRBJ2-2; D is perhaps TRBD1 (5 bases). V dropped 3 bases and J dropped 10 bases, with 12 bases sitting between them. CDR1 is SQVTM, CDR2 ANQGSEA, per germline. This CDR3 spans 12 amino acids. The CDR3 nucleotides are TGCAGCGTTGAGATGAAGGGGTTGGAGCTGTTTTTT. Translating it yields CSVEMKGLELFF.

V is TRBV6-5 and J is TRBJ2-1; unclear D gene. The ends were cut back, 7 bases at V and 8 bases at J, with 9 bases in the middle. The germline V gene encodes CDR1 MNHEY and CDR2 SVGAGI. This CDR3 region has 11 residues. The CDR3 DNA reads TGTGCCAGCACCCTCGGTGATGAGCAGTTCTTC. Translation: CASTLGDEQFF.

This chain uses TRBV28 with TRBJ2-2; no clear D. The CDR3 has 15 amino acids. From germline, CDR1 is MDHEN and CDR2 SYDVKM. V lost 7 bases to trimming and J lost 1 base, with 13 bases between them. The CDR3 DNA follows: TGTGCCAGCACCCCGTTGGAAGTGAACACCGGGGAGCTGTTTTTT. Translated, it gives CASTPLEVNTGELFF. The full variable domain, in which reference TRBV28 and TRBJ2-2 provide the parts outside the CDR3, is DVKVTQSSRYLVKRTGEKVFLECVQDMDHENMFWYRQDPGLGLRLIYFSYDVKMKEKGDIPEGYSVSREKKERFSLILESASTNQTSMYLCASTPLEVNTGELFFGEGSRLTVL.

V is TRBV29-1 and J is TRBJ2-7, with 8 bases matching TRBD2. Trimming took 3 bases from V and 0 from J; bases not matched to a gene: 4. The germline V gene has CDR1 SQVTM and CDR2 ANQGSEA. The CDR3 totals 14 residues. The CDR3 protein is CSVETGGSSYEQYF. For the CDR3, the DNA is TGCAGCGTTGAGACGGGAGGGAGCTCCTACGAGCAGTACTTC.

The chain uses TRBV12-5 and TRBJ2-3; the D is unclear. CDR3 size: 15 residues. Per the germline V gene, CDR1 is LGHNT and CDR2 is FRNRAP. V was cut by 4 bases and J by 5 bases, with 16 bases left in between. CDR3 amino acids: CASGSGKALGDTQYF. The CDR3 region has the DNA TGTGCTAGTGGTTCCGGAAAGGCGTTGGGAGATACGCAGTATTTT.

The V and J genes are TRBV13 and TRBJ1-1; weak D call: TRBD1 (5 bases). The CDR3 spans 14 residues. Germline CDR1 and CDR2: PRHDT and FYEKMQ (reference sequence). Trimming cost V 3 bases and J 3 bases, with 11 bases left between them. CDR3 sequence reads: CASSFEGPDTEAFF. CDR3 bases: TGTGCCAGCAGCTTCGAGGGGCCAGACACTGAAGCTTTCTTT.

This clone was picked up one time. V and J are TRBV10-3 and TRBJ2-5, with 9 nucleotides matching TRBD1. Trimming removed 6 bases from V and 3 bases from J; junction bases left unmatched: 17. In germline, CDR1 is ENHRY, CDR2 SYGVKD. The CDR3 has 18 amino acids. CDR3 region: CAIRSYLPLGTGKETQYF. As DNA, the CDR3 is TGTGCCATCAGATCCTACCTTCCACTCGGGACAGGGAAAGAGACCCAGTACTTC.

The chain carries TRBV7-9 and TRBJ2-5; D unresolved. V shed 0 bases and J shed 3 bases, with 8 bases lying between them. Germline V gene data show CDR1 as SEHNR and CDR2 as FQNEAQ (reference sequence). This CDR3 spans 14 amino acids. The CDR3 region has the DNA TGTGCCAGCAGCTTAGCCAACAGCAAAGAGACCCAGTACTTC. Protein product: CASSLANSKETQYF.

The chain links TRBV29-1 to TRBJ2-7, with 7 bases lining up with TRBD1. The CDR3 spans 11 residues. V was clipped by 8 bases and J by 6 bases; unmatched bases: 7. Germline lookup yields CDR1 SQVTM and CDR2 ANQGSEA. CDR3 region: CSTRQGPEQYF. The CDR3 nucleotides are TGCAGCACCAGACAGGGTCCCGAGCAGTACTTC.

The chain's CDR3 is CASSFRGLAGIRGEETQYF. CDR3 sequence (DNA): TGTGCCAGCAGCTTTAGGGGACTAGCGGGGATCAGAGGAGAGGAGACCCAGTACTTC. J is TRBJ2-5 and V is TRBV11-1; 13 nucleotides agree with TRBD2. CDR1 is SGHAT and CDR2 is FQDESV in the germline V gene (reference sequence). This CDR3 contains 19 residues. V dropped 3 bases and J dropped 5; count of bases not matched to a gene: 15.

V gene TRBV27 combines with J gene TRBJ2-3; TRBD2 might be the D (6 bases). V was cut by 2 bases and J by 2 bases, with 11 bases left in between. The CDR3 consists of 15 residues. The germline V gene encodes CDR1 MNHEY and CDR2 SMNVEV (reference sequence). The DNA for the CDR3 is TGTGCCAGCAGTTTAACGGGGACTTACACAGATACGCAGTATTTT. Its protein product is CASSLTGTYTDTQYF.

V gene TRBV10-2 combines with J gene TRBJ2-3; D unclear. The V gene lost 5 bases and the J gene lost 2 bases, with 8 bases spanning the gap. The V gene's germline CDR1 is WSHSY and CDR2 SAAADI. This CDR3 contains 13 residues. The CDR3 region is CASSLLHTDTQYF. The DNA for the CDR3 is TGCGCCAGCAGTTTGTTACACACAGATACGCAGTATTTT.

The CDR3 protein is CASSTSRDLSYGYTF. The CDR3 bases are TGTGCCAGCAGCACCAGCAGGGACCTCTCCTATGGCTACACCTTC. The J gene is TRBJ1-2, the V gene TRBV7-9; possible D gene TRBD1, 5 bases. The germline V and J ends were trimmed by 5 bases and 4 bases, with 17 bases remaining between them. Germline lookup yields CDR1 SEHNR and CDR2 FQNEAQ (reference sequence). This CDR3 spans 15 amino acids. The full variable domain, its missing parts supplied by reference TRBV7-9 and TRBJ1-2, is DTGVSQNPRHKITKRGQNVTFRCDPISEHNRLYWYRQTLGQGPEFLTYFQNEAQLEKSRLLSDRFSAERPKGSFSTLEIQRTEQGDSAMYLCASSTSRDLSYGYTFGSGTRLTVV.

This sequence joins TRBV14 and TRBJ2-1; 9 bases match TRBD1. CDR1 and CDR2 (germline): SGHDN, FVKESK. V shed 3 bases, J shed 4 bases, and the junction held 1 base outside the gene matches. The CDR3 length is 14 residues. CDR3 nucleotide sequence: TGTGCCAGCAGCCAGGGACAGGGTTACAATGAGCAGTTCTTC. Translated, it gives CASSQGQGYNEQFF.

The CDR3 DNA reads as TGTGCCAGCAGCTTAGGGGGATCTGGAAACACCATATATTTT. Translated, it gives CASSLGGSGNTIYF. J is TRBJ1-3 and V is TRBV13; D gene ambiguous. The germline V and J ends were trimmed by 0 bases and 1 base, with 4 bases remaining between them. Looked up from germline, CDR1 is PRHDT and CDR2 is FYEKMQ (reference sequence). The CDR3 extends over 14 amino acids.